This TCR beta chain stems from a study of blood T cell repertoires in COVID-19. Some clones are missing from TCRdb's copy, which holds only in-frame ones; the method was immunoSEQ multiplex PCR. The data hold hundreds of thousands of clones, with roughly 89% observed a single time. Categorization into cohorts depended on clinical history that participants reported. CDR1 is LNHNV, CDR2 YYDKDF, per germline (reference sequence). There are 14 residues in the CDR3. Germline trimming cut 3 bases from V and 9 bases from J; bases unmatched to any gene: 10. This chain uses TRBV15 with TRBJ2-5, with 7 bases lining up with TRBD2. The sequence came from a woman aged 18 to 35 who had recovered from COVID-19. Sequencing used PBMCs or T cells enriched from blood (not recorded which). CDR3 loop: CATSSLGTMRAQYF. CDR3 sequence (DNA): TGTGCCACCAGCAGTCTCGGGACTATGAGGGCCCAGTACTTC.